The source of this T cell receptor beta chain is a study of blood T cell repertoires in COVID-19 (dated by TCRdb to about 2020). Background for the entire study: The collaborator samples originated in the United States, Italy and Spain and spanned the acute and convalescent phases of COVID-19. A freely available public database, intended as a resource for researchers studying the immune response to SARS-CoV-2, is where the repertoires were released. Deeply sampled blood TCRbeta repertoires from subjects exposed to, actively infected with, or recovered from COVID-19 were included in the dataset. Samples were obtained from the ongoing ImmuneRACE study (first 160 participants) and from 1,254 subjects provided by 6 global collaborators. The prospective study material was composed of cDNA or gDNA derived from T cells, B-cell-depleted T cells, or PBMCs. A de-identified subject ID, COVID-19 status, age in years and sex were almost always included in the sample metadata. HLA class I and class II types, where available, came from metadata supplied by the sample provider rather than from assay-based typing. Study-wide findings and limitations: Clinical and demographic metadata were provided uncurated, with the amount varying by source and participant.

V is trimmed back by 4 bases and J by 5 bases, and the junction contains 11 bases that no gene match accounts for. The CDR3 holds 15 amino acids from the cysteine to the phenylalanine. The DNA shown is the 45-base CDR3, in frame from base 1. CDR1 LGHDT and CDR2 YNNKEL were looked up in the germline V gene (reference sequence). TCRbeta CDR3 regions were amplified from genomic DNA using the immunoSEQ Assay, a bias-controlled multiplex PCR. As for the original processing: Nucleated cell counts per sample were estimated from amplification of reference gene primers within the assay. To quantify the absolute abundance of each unique TCRbeta CDR3 rearrangement, sequence reads were collapsed and filtered. Productive Simpson clonality was computed per sample as the square root of Simpson's diversity index over productive rearrangements. TCRdb's version of the immuneACCESS table is confined to in-frame rearrangements and falls short of the full clone set. An unresolved V gene accounts for under half of the shortfall where checked; the remainder is of unknown origin. The DNA was the basis for D and trimming; V, J and clone size are from that table. The table for this sample lists around 130,000 clones; approximately 92% of them were counted only once. The top ten clonotypes cover less than 30% of the sample.

Each collaborating institution followed its own protocols to collect whole blood in K2EDTA tubes. For TCRbeta analysis, collaborator samples were shipped as frozen whole blood, as isolated PBMCs, or as DNA extracted from either sample type. For this clone: Its antigen remains undetermined. Per-base quality was not reported, and no clone a single base away is much larger than it.

The sequence was obtained from an older man with active or convalescent COVID-19. The sample taken for sequencing was peripheral blood. The V gene is TRBV3-1 (or the pseudogene TRBV3-2) and the J gene is TRBJ2-7, and 7 junction bases match TRBD1. This receptor carries the CDR3 CASSPGATGMHEQYF. The base sequence is TGTGCCAGCAGCCCAGGCGCGACAGGGATGCACGAGCAGTACTTC.